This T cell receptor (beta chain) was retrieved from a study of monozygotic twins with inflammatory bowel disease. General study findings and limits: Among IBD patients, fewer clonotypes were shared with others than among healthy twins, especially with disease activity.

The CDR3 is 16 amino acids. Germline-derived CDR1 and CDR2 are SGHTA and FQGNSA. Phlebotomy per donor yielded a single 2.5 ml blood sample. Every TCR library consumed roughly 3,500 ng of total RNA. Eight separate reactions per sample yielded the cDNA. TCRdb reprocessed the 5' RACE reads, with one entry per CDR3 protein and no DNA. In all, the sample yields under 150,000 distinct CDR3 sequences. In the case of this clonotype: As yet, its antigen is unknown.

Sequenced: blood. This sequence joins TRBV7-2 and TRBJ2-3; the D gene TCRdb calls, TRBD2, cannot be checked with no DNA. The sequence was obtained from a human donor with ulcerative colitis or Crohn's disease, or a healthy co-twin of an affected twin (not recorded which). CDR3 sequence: CASSLTGTSGPDTQYF.